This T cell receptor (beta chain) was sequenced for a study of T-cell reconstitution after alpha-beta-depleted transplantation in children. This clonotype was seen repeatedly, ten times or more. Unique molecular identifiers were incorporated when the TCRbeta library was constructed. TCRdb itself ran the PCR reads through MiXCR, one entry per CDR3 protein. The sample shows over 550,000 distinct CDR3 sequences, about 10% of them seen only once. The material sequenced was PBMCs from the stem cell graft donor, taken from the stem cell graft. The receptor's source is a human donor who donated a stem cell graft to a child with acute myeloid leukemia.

This CDR3 is CASSLGTHYEQYF. The CDR3 coding sequence is TGTGCCAGCAGCCTGGGGACACACTACGAGCAGTACTTC. The chain recombines TRBV7-9 with TRBJ2-7; possibly TRBD1 for D (6 bases). Looked up from germline, CDR1 is SEHNR and CDR2 is FQNEAQ (reference sequence). V lost 5 bases to trimming and J lost 3 bases, with 11 bases between them. The length of the CDR3 is 13 residues.